A single sample is the source of the 14 T cell receptor beta chains below, sequenced in a study of OX40 agonist ivuxolimab in advanced cancers. Libraries were prepared by immunoSEQ multiplex PCR; TCRdb keeps only in-frame clonotypes and omits some of them. The table has 72,000 or so clones, 80% to 90% seen once. This specimen consisted of CD4+ or CD8+ T cells sorted from blood, obtained in a trial of the OX40 agonist ivuxolimab. The source is an adult with an advanced solid tumor such as melanoma, head and neck, liver or kidney cancer.

The rearrangement joins TRBV10-3 to TRBJ2-7; D is perhaps TRBD1 (6 bases). The germline V gene encodes CDR1 ENHRY and CDR2 SYGVKD. The CDR3 has 13 amino acids. V lost 6 bases, J lost 4 bases, and 13 bases lay in between. The CDR3 protein is CAISGTSKYEQYF. In nucleotides, the CDR3 is TGTGCCATCAGCGGGACAAGTAAATACGAGCAGTACTTC.

V gene TRBV6-4 combines with J gene TRBJ2-1; D is ambiguous. The CDR3 is 13 amino acids. The V gene's germline CDR1 is MRHNA and CDR2 SNTAGT. V dropped 6 bases and J dropped 5 bases, with 11 bases sitting between them. The CDR3: CASSLGLNNEQFF. Written as DNA, the CDR3 is TGTGCCAGCAGCCTGGGCCTTAACAATGAGCAGTTCTTC.

The table lists this clone with a count of one. The CDR3 spells CASSPPGLAEFSYEQYF. Written as DNA, the CDR3 is TGTGCCAGCAGCCCCCCGGGACTAGCGGAATTCTCCTACGAGCAGTACTTC. This chain uses TRBV28 with TRBJ2-5; 11 nucleotides agree with TRBD2. The J call is uncertain, as TRBJ2-7 better fits the DNA end. Germline assignment: CDR1 MDHEN and CDR2 SYDVKM. The length of the CDR3 is 17 residues.

This chain links TRBV19 with TRBJ1-4; TRBD1 matches at 8 bases. The junction had 10 bases not matched to a gene; V was cut back by 4 bases and J by 6 bases. The CDR3 has 16 residues. Germline V gene sequence: CDR1 LNHDA, CDR2 SQIVND (reference sequence). CDR3 residues: CASSKAGGGYYEKLFF. CDR3 DNA sequence: TGTGCCAGTAGTAAGGCAGGGGGCGGGTACTATGAAAAACTGTTTTTT.

Concerning this clone: Being one base from a much bigger clone, this may be a read error. The same CDR3 also results from other DNA sequences found in this sample. In DNA form, the CDR3 reads TGTGCCAGCAGCTTACTGGGACAGGGGTACGAGCAGTACTTC. Translation gives CASSLLGQGYEQYF. This chain joins TRBV7-4 and TRBJ2-7; 10 positions match TRBD1. V gave up 2 bases and J gave up 4 bases; unmatched junction bases: 2. The CDR3 is 14 amino acids. Germline lookup yields CDR1 SGHVT and CDR2 SQSDAQ.

This clone has only a few counts. The rearrangement links TRBV6-5 to TRBJ2-3; TRBD2 matches at 7 bases. Germline values: CDR1 MNHEY, CDR2 SVGAGI. The CDR3 has 15 residues. J lost 0 bases, V lost 3 bases, and 3 bases had no gene match. CDR3 in amino acids: CASSYLGGSTDTQYF. CDR3 coding DNA: TGTGCCAGCAGTTATCTCGGGGGGAGCACAGATACGCAGTATTTT.

This chain uses TRBV7-8 with TRBJ1-1; unclear D gene. Trimming shortened V by 3 bases and J by 3 bases, and 2 bases separated the two germline ends. Germline V gene sequence: CDR1 SGHVS, CDR2 FQNEAQ. CDR3 length: 11 residues. The CDR3 sequence: CASSFDTEAFF. The CDR3 coding sequence is TGTGCCAGCAGCTTCGACACTGAAGCTTTCTTT.

The chain carries TRBV19 and TRBJ2-5, with 9 positions matching TRBD2. The length of the CDR3 is 15 residues. CDR1 LNHDA and CDR2 SQIVND come from the germline V gene (reference sequence). Trimming removed 8 bases from V and 5 bases from J; junction bases left unmatched: 12. CDR3 DNA sequence: TGTGCCAGTTCGCCCCCAGCGGGAGGTGGGGAGACCCAGTACTTC. This translates into CASSPPAGGGETQYF.

CDR3 sequence: CASSSGTASLLNYGYTF. In DNA form, the CDR3 reads TGCGCCAGCAGCTCGGGGACAGCTTCTCTTCTTAACTATGGCTACACCTTC. This chain links TRBV5-1 with TRBJ1-2, with 7 positions matching TRBD1. This CDR3 spans 17 amino acids. Trimming at V came to 3 bases and at J to 1 base, leaving 12 bases not matched to a gene. Looked up from germline, CDR1 is SGHRS and CDR2 is YFSETQ.

This sequence joins TRBV27 and TRBJ2-7; the D gene could be TRBD1 or TRBD2 (5 bases each). Trimming took 3 bases from V and 2 from J, leaving 11 bases between them. CDR3 length equals 14 residues. The germline CDR1 and CDR2 sequences are MNHEY and SMNVEV (reference sequence). CDR3 sequence (DNA): TGTGCCAGCAGTTTGAGGGGTAGTCCCTACGAGCAGTACTTC. It yields the protein CASSLRGSPYEQYF.

This clone was detected a few times. As DNA, the CDR3 is TGTGCCAGCGGGGACGACAGGGGCCCAGATACGCAGTATTTT. Protein product: CASGDDRGPDTQYF. The chain joins TRBV2 to TRBJ2-3; 8 bases agree with TRBD1. Germline loops: CDR1 SNHLY, CDR2 FYNNEI. This CDR3 region has 14 residues. V lost 8 bases, J lost 4 bases, and 8 bases stayed unmatched.

This sequence joins TRBV21-1 and TRBJ1-2. TRBV21-1 is a known pseudogene. The CDR3 length is 15 residues. CDR3 DNA sequence: TGTGCCAGCAGCATCACAAGGTTGGCAAACCATGGCTACACCTTC. This sequence encodes CASSITRLANHGYTF.

V is TRBV7-2 and J is TRBJ1-3; D ambiguous. Trimming took 6 bases from V and 0 from J, leaving 6 bases between them. This CDR3 is 13 amino acids long. CDR1 SGHTA and CDR2 FQGNSA come from the germline V gene. Written as DNA, the CDR3 is TGTGCCAGCAGTCCATACTCTGGAAACACCATATATTTT. Protein sequence: CASSPYSGNTIYF.

The chain employs TRBV6-5 and TRBJ1-3, with D perhaps TRBD1 (5 bases). The V gene's germline CDR1 is MNHEY and CDR2 SVGAGI. Trimming took off 6 bases at V and 1 base at J, with 10 bases between the two ends. The length of the CDR3 is 14 residues. The CDR3 DNA reads as TGTGCCAGCAGAATCGGGGGATCTGGAAACACCATATATTTT. Translating it yields CASRIGGSGNTIYF.